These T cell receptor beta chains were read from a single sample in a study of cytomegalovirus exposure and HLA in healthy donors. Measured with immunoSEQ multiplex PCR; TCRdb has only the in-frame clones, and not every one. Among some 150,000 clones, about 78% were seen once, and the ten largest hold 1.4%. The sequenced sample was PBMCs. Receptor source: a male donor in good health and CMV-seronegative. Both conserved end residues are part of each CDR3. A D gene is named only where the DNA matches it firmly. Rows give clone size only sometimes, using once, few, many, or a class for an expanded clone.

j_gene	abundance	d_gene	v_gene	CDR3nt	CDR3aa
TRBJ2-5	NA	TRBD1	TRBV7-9	TGTGCCAGCAGCAACCGGGACAGGGGGTACGAGACCCAGTACTTC	CASSNRDRGYETQYF
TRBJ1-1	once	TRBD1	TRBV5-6	TGTGCCAGCAGTCCAGGGGGCAACACTGAAGCTTTCTTT	CASSPGGNTEAFF
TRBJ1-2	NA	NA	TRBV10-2	TGCGCCAGCAGTGAGTTGGGGGGGGCGTCAACTAACTATGGCTACACCTTC	CASSELGGASTNYGYTF
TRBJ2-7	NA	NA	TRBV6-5	TGTGCCAGCAGTTACGGCAGGGCTACCGAGCAGTACTTC	CASSYGRATEQYF
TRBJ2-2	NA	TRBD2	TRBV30	TGTGCCTGGTCAGGACTAGCGGGAATTGGCGGGGAGCTGTTTTTT	CAWSGLAGIGGELFF
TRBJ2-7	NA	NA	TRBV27	TGTGCCAGCAGTTTGGGGCTGTCCGGGTTCGCCTACGAGCAGTACTTC	CASSLGLSGFAYEQYF
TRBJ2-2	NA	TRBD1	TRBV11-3	TGTGCCAGCAGAAGTGGACAGGGGGCGGCCGGGGAGCTGTTTTTT	CASRSGQGAAGELFF
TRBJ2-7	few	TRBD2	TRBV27	TGTGCCAGCAGCCCTAGGACTAGCGGAAGGTTATACGAGCAGTACTTC	CASSPRTSGRLYEQYF
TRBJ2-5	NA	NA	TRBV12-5	TGTGCTAGTGGTGGGGACATCCAAGAGACCCAGTACTTC	CASGGDIQETQYF
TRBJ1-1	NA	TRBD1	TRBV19	TGTGCCAGTAGGACACCGGGACAGGTGAACACTGAAGCTTTCTTT	CASRTPGQVNTEAFF
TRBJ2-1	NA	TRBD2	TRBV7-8	TGTGCCAGCAGCTTAGCGCGGGAGGTGGCCCCATACAATGAGCAGTTCTTC	CASSLAREVAPYNEQFF
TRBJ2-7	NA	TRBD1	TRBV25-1	TGTGCCAGCAGTGATGAGGGACAGGGGGCCTACGAGCAGTACTTC	CASSDEGQGAYEQYF
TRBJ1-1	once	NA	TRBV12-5	TGTGCTAGTGGTTCAGGGTGGGCTGAAGCTTTCTTT	CASGSGWAEAFF
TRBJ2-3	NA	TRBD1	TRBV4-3	TGCGCCAGCAGCCAAGGGGGGACAGGGGGTGTCACGCAGTATTTT	CASSQGGTGGVTQYF
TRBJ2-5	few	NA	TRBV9	TGTGCCAGCAGCGTAGCCTCGGGACTGATAGGGGAGACCCAGTACTTC	CASSVASGLIGETQYF
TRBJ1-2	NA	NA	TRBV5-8	TGTGCCAGCAACAAAGAAACCTTTACAAGTGCTAACTATGGCTACACCTTC	CASNKETFTSANYGYTF
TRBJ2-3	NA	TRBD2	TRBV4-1	TGCGCCAGCAGCCAACCTAGCGGTCCCACAGATACGCAGTATTTT	CASSQPSGPTDTQYF
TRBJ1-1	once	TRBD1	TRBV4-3	TGCGCCAGCAGCCAAGATCTGCACAGGGGGAACACTGAAGCTTTCTTT	CASSQDLHRGNTEAFF
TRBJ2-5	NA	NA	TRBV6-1	TGTGCCAGCAGTGAAGATAGAGCGGGCGAGACCCAGTACTTC	CASSEDRAGETQYF
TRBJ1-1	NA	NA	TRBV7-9	TGTGCCAGCAGCCCAATAGTCACGGAAGCTTTCTTT	CASSPIVTEAFF
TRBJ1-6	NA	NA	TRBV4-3	TGCGCCAGCAGCCCCCGGGGGAGCTCCTATAATTCACCCCTCCACTTT	CASSPRGSSYNSPLHF
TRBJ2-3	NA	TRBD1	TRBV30	TGTGCCCGACGGGACAGTGAAGCAGATACGCAGTATTTT	CARRDSEADTQYF
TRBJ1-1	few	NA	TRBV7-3	TGTGCCAGCAGCCTCACCCGGACAGCTGAAGCTTTCTTT	CASSLTRTAEAFF
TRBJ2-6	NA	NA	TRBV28	TGTGCCAGCAGCGTTAACTCTGGGGCCAACGTCCTGACTTTC	CASSVNSGANVLTF
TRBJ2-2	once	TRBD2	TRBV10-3	TGTGCCTTCCTAGCGGGAGGACCGAACACCGGGGAGCTGTTTTTT	CAFLAGGPNTGELFF
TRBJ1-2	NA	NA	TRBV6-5	TGTGCCAGCAGTTTCGACACGCGAGGCTACACCTTC	CASSFDTRGYTF
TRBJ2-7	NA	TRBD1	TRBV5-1	TGCGCCAGCAGCTTGGGAGGGACAGGTTACTCCTACGAGCAGTACTTC	CASSLGGTGYSYEQYF
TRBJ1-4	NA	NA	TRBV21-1	TGTGCCAGCAGCAAAGCAAGGACAGGGTACTTTAATGAGGAACTGTTTTTT	CASSKARTGYFNEELFF
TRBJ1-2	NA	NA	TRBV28	TGTGCCAGCAGTCGTTCGGGAGGGGCCACCCGGGGCTACACCTTC	CASSRSGGATRGYTF
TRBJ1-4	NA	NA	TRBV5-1	TGCGCCAGCAGCGCCGGACTGGACTTGGGGGAAAAACTGTTTTTT	CASSAGLDLGEKLFF
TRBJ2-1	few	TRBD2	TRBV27	TGTGCCAGCACCCTTAAATGGACTAGCGGGGGAAAGCAGTTCTTC	CASTLKWTSGGKQFF
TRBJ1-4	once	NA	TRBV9	TGTGCCAGCAGCGTGAGGCCTCAGCCGGCAACTAATGAAAAACTGTTTTTT	CASSVRPQPATNEKLFF
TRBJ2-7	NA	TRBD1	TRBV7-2	TGTGCCAGCAGTCCCGACAGGGTGACCTACGAGCAGTACTTC	CASSPDRVTYEQYF
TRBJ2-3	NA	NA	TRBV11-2	TGTGCCAGCAGCCGGGGGGCAGGCACAGATACGCAGTATTTT	CASSRGAGTDTQYF
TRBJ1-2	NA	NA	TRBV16	TGTGCCAGCAGCCCAACGGTCGATGGCTACACCTTC	CASSPTVDGYTF
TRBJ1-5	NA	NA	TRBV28	TGTGCCAGCAGTCAAGCGGGTGGCAATCAGCCCCAGCATTTT	CASSQAGGNQPQHF
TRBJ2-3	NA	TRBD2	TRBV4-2	TGTGCCAGCAGCCAAGAAGCCGGGACTAGCAGTATAAGAACAGATACGCAGTATTTT	CASSQEAGTSSIRTDTQYF